This paragraph covers one T cell receptor beta chain sequence. Its antigen is currently unknown. These data originate in a study of T-cell memory formation after mild COVID-19. Study-wide context: Largely, TCR clusters stayed within a single donor.

Study-level findings and limits: Day 15 to 85 contracting clones showed balanced CD4/CD8; later expanders leaned CD4+.

Employing constant-segment primers, 5'RACE generated TCR alpha and TCR beta cDNA libraries bearing sample barcodes and UMIs. TCRdb passed the 5' RACE reads through MiXCR, listing each CDR3 protein once. The table includes roughly 300,000 distinct CDR3 sequences, roughly 8% detected once. Germline V gene data show CDR1 as KGHSH and CDR2 as LQKENI. V was cut by 3 bases and J by 5 bases, with 16 bases left in between. The CDR3 runs 15 residues. The TCR originated in a man aged 18 to 30 who had mild COVID-19 (a few samples of this study predate the infection). Cell type and time point are not known. V usage is TRBV18 and J usage is TRBJ1-2; weak D call: TRBD1 (6 bases). The sequenced sample was PBMCs or a T cell subset sorted from them (not recorded which). The CDR3 loop is CASSPLPGEGYGYTF. As DNA, the CDR3 is TGTGCCAGCTCACCGCTTCCAGGGGAGGGATATGGCTACACCTTC.